These T cell receptor beta chains were read from a single sample in a study of long-term antiretroviral therapy in people with HIV. Measured with immunoSEQ multiplex PCR; TCRdb has only the in-frame clones, and not every one. The sample lists 20,000 to 25,000 clones, 80% to 90% occurring once. Sequences were derived from unsorted PBMCs, sampled 3 years after starting antiretroviral therapy. The receptors derive from a man younger than 35 with HIV. CDR3s include the opening cysteine and the closing phenylalanine or tryptophan. A D gene is named only where the DNA matches it firmly. Size is stated for part of the rows, as once, few or many counts, or as a class when the clone is expanded.

j_call | clone_size | d_call | v_call | cdr3_nt | cdr3_aa
TRBJ1-5 | - | - | TRBV11-2 | TGTGCCAGCAGCTCTAGTGGGGGGGGAGATCAGCCCCAGCATTTT | CASSSSGGGDQPQHF
TRBJ1-5 | - | - | TRBV2 | TGTGCCAGCTCCAGGGTTACGCAGCCCCAGCATTTT | CASSRVTQPQHF
TRBJ2-2 | - | - | TRBV27 | TGTGCCAGCAGTTTATCGGTTCAGGGACCCGGGGAGCTGTTTTTT | CASSLSVQGPGELFF
TRBJ2-1 | - | - | TRBV7-8 | TGTGCCAGCAGCTTAAAACCCCGCTCCTACAATGAGCAGTTCTTC | CASSLKPRSYNEQFF
TRBJ1-6 | - | - | TRBV7-9 | TGTGCCAGCAGCTTAGAGGGCCCGGGGGTAGGTAATTCACCCCTCCACTTT | CASSLEGPGVGNSPLHF
TRBJ2-1 | - | - | TRBV5-4 | TGTGCCAGCAGCTTGGGGGTGGCTGAGCAGTTCTTC | CASSLGVAEQFF
TRBJ2-5 | - | - | TRBV5-4 | TGTGCCAGCAGGATGGGAGTCCAAGAGACCCAGTACTTC | CASRMGVQETQYF
TRBJ2-3 | - | TRBD2 | TRBV19 | TGTGCCAGTAGTGTCGTCCGCGGGGGGGCTCGGGGCACAGATACGCAGTATTTT | CASSVVRGGARGTDTQYF
TRBJ2-1 | - | - | TRBV5-1 | TGCGCCAGCAGGGGAGCGTCGGGAAACTACAATGAGCAGTTCTTC | CASRGASGNYNEQFF
TRBJ2-2 | - | TRBD1 | TRBV19 | TGTGCCAGTAGTATCGCCGCGACAGGGAGAACCGGGGAGCTGTTTTTT | CASSIAATGRTGELFF
TRBJ2-3 | - | - | TRBV28 | TGTGCCAGCAGGCTGGACGGGATTCGCACAGATACGCAGTATTTT | CASRLDGIRTDTQYF
TRBJ2-7 | - | TRBD1 | TRBV7-9 | TGTGCCAGCAGCCTACGGACAGGGGGCGCGAGATACGAGCAGTACTTC | CASSLRTGGARYEQYF
TRBJ2-7 | - | TRBD1 | TRBV19 | TGTGCCAGTAGTGTCGACCGGGACAGGGGATTCCACGAGCAGTACTTC | CASSVDRDRGFHEQYF
TRBJ1-5 | once | - | TRBV29-1 | TGCAGCGTTGAAGACACGGGGACGGGGGGCGACCAGCCCCAGCATTTT | CSVEDTGTGGDQPQHF
TRBJ1-4 | - | - | TRBV10-2 | TGCGCCAGCAGTGAGGGTTTCGGGGGGCGAGAAAAACTGTTTTTT | CASSEGFGGREKLFF
TRBJ2-1 | - | - | TRBV29-1 | TGCAGCGCGGGGTTCTACAATGAGCAGTTCTTC | CSAGFYNEQFF
TRBJ2-7 | once | - | TRBV18 | TGTGCCAGCTCATCACTGTCAGGGAAAGTGGCCTACGAGCAGTACTTC | CASSSLSGKVAYEQYF
TRBJ2-1 | - | - | TRBV19 | TGTGCCAGTAGTATAGATTCGGCCAGGGGCTACAATGAGCAGTTCTTC | CASSIDSARGYNEQFF
TRBJ1-2 | - | - | TRBV5-1 | TGCGCCAGCAGCTACGACACGAACTATGGCTACACCTTC | CASSYDTNYGYTF
TRBJ1-6 | few | - | TRBV7-9 | TGTGCCAGCAGCTTAGGAGGGGCTGGATCACCCCTCCACTTT | CASSLGGAGSPLHF
TRBJ2-2 | - | TRBD2 | TRBV27 | TGTGCCAGCAGCCCTCGCCGGGGGGTCGCGAACACCGGGGAGCTGTTTTTT | CASSPRRGVANTGELFF
TRBJ1-3 | - | - | TRBV6-5 | TGTGCCAGCAGCTTCAGGAGCTCTGGAAACACCATATATTTT | CASSFRSSGNTIYF
TRBJ2-1 | - | TRBD2 | TRBV11-2 | TGTGCCAGCAGCCCCCTAGCGCCCCGGACTAGCGGCAACAATGAGCAGTTCTTC | CASSPLAPRTSGNNEQFF
TRBJ2-4 | - | - | TRBV5-1 | TGCGCCAGCAGCCAAACCTCCAACGATGGAGACATTCAGTACTTC | CASSQTSNDGDIQYF
TRBJ2-4 | - | TRBD2 | TRBV7-2 | TGTGCCAGCAGCTCCGGGACTACCAAAAACATTCAGTACTTC | CASSSGTTKNIQYF
TRBJ1-4 | - | - | TRBV7-8 | TGTGCCAGCAGCTTAGGATTTTATGTTGCAACTAATGAAAAACTGTTTTTT | CASSLGFYVATNEKLFF
TRBJ2-5 | - | - | TRBV10-3 | TGTGCCATCAGTCCCAGCCTTAGCGGCCAAGAGACCCAGTACTTC | CAISPSLSGQETQYF